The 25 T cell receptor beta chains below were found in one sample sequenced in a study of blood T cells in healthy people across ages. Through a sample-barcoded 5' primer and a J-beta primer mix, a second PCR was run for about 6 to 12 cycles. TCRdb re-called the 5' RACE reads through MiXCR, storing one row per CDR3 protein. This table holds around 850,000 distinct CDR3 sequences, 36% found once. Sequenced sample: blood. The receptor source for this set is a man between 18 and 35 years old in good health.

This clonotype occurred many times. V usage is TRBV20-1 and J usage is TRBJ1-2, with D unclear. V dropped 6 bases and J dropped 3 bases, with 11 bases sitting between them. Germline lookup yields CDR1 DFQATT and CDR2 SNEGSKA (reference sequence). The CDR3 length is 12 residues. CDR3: CSAPREDYGYTF. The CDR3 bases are TGCAGTGCCCCGCGGGAGGACTATGGCTACACCTTC.

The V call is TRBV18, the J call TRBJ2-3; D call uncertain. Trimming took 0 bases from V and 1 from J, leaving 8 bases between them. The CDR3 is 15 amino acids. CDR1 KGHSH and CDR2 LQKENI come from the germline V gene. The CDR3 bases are TGTGCCAGCTCACCACCCCTGGTTGGCACAGATACGCAGTATTTT. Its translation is CASSPPLVGTDTQYF.

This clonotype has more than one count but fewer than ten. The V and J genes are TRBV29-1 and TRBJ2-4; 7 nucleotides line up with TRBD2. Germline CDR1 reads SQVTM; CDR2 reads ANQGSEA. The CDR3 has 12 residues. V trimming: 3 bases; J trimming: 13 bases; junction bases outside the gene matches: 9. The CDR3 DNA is TGCAGCGTTGAGGACGGGAGGACGGAGCAGTACTTC. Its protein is CSVEDGRTEQYF.

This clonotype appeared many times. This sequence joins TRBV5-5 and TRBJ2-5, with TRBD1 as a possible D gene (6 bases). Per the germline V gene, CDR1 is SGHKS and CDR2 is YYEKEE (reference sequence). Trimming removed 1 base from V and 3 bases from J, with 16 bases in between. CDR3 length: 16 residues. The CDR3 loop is CASSLFDGQWEETQYF. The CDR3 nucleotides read TGTGCCAGCAGCTTGTTCGACGGACAGTGGGAAGAGACCCAGTACTTC.

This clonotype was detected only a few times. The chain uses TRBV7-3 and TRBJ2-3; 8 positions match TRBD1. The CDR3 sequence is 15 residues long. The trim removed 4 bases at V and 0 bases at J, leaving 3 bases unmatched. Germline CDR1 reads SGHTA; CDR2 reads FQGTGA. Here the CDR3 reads CASSSGQGSTDTQYF. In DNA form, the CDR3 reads TGTGCCAGCAGCTCCGGACAGGGAAGCACAGATACGCAGTATTTT.

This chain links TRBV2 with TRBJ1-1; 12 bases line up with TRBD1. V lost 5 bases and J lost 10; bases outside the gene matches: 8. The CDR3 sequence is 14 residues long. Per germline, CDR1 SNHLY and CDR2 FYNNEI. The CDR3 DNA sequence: TGTGCCAGCAGTTTTGCCGGGACAGGGGGCTCAGCTTTCTTT. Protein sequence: CASSFAGTGGSAFF.

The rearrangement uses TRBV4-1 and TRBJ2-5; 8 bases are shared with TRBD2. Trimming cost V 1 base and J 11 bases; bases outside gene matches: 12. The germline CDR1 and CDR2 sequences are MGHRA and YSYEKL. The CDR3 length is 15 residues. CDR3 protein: CASSQGRGAYNEQYF. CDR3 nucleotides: TGCGCCAGCAGCCAAGGGCGGGGGGCCTACAATGAGCAGTACTTC.

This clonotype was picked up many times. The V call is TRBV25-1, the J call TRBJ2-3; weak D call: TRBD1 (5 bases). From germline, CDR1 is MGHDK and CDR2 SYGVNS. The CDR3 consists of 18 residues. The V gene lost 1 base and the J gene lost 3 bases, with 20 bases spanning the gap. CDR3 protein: CASSESGHFNKGTDTQYF. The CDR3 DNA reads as TGTGCCAGCAGTGAATCGGGTCATTTCAATAAGGGGACAGATACGCAGTATTTT.

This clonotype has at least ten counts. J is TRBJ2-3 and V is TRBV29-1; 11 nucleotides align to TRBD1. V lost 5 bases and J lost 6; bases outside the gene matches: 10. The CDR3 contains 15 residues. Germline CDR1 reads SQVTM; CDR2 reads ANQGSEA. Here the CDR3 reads CSVLPRDRGRDTQYF. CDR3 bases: TGCAGCGTTCTTCCTAGGGACAGGGGGAGGGATACGCAGTATTTT.

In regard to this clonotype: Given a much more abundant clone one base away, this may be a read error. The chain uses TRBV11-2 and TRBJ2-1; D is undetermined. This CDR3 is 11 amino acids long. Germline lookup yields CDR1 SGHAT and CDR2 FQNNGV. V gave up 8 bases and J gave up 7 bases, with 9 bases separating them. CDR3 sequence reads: CASGYKNEQFF. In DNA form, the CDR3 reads TGTGCCAGCGGTTACAAAAATGAGCAGTTCTTC.

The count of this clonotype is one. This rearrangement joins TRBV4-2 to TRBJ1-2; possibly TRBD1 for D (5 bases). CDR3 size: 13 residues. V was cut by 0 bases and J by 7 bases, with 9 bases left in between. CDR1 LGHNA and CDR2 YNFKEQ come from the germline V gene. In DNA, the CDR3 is TGTGCCAGCAGCCAAGAGGGGGGTAGTGGCTACACCTTC. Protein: CASSQEGGSGYTF.

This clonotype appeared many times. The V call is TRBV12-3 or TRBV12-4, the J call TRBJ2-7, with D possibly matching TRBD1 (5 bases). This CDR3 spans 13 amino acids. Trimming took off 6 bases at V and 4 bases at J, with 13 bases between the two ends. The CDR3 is CASRKTDQYEQYF. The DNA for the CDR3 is TGTGCCAGCAGGAAGACAGACCAATACGAGCAGTACTTC.

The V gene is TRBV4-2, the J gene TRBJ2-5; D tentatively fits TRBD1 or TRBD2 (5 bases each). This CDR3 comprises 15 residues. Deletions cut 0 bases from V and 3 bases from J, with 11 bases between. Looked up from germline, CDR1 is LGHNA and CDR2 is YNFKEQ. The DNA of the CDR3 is TGTGCCAGCAGCCAAGAACCGGGGCAAGAAGAGACCCAGTACTTC. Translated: CASSQEPGQEETQYF.

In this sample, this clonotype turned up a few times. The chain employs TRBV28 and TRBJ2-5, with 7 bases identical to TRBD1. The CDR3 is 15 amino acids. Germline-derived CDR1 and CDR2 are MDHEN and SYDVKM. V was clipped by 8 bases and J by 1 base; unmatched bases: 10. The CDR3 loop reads CASESRTGSQETQYF. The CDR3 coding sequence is TGTGCCAGCGAGTCGAGGACAGGAAGCCAAGAGACCCAGTACTTC.

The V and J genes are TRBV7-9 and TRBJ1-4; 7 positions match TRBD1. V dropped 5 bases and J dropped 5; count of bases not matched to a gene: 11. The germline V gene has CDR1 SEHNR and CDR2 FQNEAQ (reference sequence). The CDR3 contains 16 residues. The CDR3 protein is CASSRPKTGPNEKLFF. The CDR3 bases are TGTGCCAGCAGCAGGCCTAAGACAGGGCCAAATGAAAAACTGTTTTTT.

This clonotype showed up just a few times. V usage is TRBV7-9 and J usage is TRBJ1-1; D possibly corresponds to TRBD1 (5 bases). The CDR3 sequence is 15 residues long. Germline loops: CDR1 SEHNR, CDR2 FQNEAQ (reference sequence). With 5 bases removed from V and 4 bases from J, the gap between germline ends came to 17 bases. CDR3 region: CASSITGTPSTEAFF. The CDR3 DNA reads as TGTGCCAGCAGCATCACCGGGACTCCCAGCACTGAAGCTTTCTTT.

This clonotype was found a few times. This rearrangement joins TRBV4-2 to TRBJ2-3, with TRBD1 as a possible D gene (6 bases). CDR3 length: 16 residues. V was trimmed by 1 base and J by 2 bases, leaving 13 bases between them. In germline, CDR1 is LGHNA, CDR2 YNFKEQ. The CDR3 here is CASSQVPDRYTDTQYF. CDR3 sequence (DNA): TGTGCCAGCAGCCAAGTTCCGGACAGATACACAGATACGCAGTATTTT.

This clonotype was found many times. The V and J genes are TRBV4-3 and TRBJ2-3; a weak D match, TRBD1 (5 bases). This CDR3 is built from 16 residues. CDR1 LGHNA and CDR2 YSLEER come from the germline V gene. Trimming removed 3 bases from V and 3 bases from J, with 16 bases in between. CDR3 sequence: CASSQAKGFRTDTQYF. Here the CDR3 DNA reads TGCGCCAGCAGCCAGGCAAAGGGGTTCAGGACAGATACGCAGTATTTT.

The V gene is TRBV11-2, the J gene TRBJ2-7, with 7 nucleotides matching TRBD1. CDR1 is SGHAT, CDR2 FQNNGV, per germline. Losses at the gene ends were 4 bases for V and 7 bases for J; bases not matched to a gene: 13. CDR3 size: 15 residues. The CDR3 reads CASSSEGDRDDEQYF. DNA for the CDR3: TGTGCCAGCAGCTCCGAGGGCGACAGGGATGATGAGCAGTACTTC.

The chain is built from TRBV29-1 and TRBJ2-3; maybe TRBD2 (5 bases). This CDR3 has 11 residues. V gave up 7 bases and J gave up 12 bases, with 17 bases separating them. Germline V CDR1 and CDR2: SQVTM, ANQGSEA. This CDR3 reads CSAPRGGTQYF. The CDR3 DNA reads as TGCAGCGCACCCCGAGGAGGTACACAGTATTTT.

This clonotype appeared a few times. CDR3 DNA: TGTGCCAGCAGCCTCTATGGGGGGTCCTACAATGAGCAGTTCTTC. Translating it yields CASSLYGGSYNEQFF. This chain uses TRBV7-9 with TRBJ2-1; the D gene is possibly TRBD2 (6 bases). V was cut by 5 bases and J by 1 base, with 12 bases left in between. Germline loops: CDR1 SEHNR, CDR2 FQNEAQ (reference sequence). The CDR3 spans 15 residues. Together with reference TRBV7-9 and TRBJ2-1, the CDR3 gives the full variable domain: DTGVSQNPRHKITKRGQNVTFRCDPISEHNRLYWYRQTLGQGPEFLTYFQNEAQLEKSRLLSDRFSAERPKGSFSTLEIQRTEQGDSAMYLCASSLYGGSYNEQFFGPGTRLTVL.

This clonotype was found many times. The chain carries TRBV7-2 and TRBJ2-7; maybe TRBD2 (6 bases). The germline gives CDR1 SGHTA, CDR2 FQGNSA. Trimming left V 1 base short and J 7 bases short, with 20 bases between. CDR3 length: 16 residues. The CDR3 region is CASSLVGGLIQGEQYF. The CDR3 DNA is TGTGCCAGCAGCTTAGTTGGGGGACTGATCCAGGGTGAGCAGTACTTC.

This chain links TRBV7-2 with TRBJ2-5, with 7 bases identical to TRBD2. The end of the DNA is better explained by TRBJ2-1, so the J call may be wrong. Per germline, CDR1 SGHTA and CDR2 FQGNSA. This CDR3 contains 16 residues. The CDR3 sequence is CASSSQRGALQETQFF. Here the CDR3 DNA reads TGTGCCAGCAGCTCTCAGCGGGGCGCTCTCCAAGAGACCCAGTTCTTC.

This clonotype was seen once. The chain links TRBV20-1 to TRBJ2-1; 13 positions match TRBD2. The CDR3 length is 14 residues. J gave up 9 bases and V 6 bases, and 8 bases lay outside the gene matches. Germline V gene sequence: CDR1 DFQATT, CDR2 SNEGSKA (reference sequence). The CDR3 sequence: CSAGLAGVGSEQFF. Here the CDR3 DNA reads TGCAGTGCCGGACTAGCGGGGGTTGGAAGTGAGCAGTTCTTC.

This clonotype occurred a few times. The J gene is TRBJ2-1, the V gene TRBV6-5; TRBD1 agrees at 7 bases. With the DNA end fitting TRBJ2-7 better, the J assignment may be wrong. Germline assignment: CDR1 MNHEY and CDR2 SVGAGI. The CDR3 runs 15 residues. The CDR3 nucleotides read TGTGCCAGCAGTTCCTACCACCGGGACAGCAATGAGCAGTACTTC. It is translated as CASSSYHRDSNEQYF.